The 32 T cell receptor beta chains below come from one sample, sequenced in a study of cytomegalovirus exposure and HLA in healthy donors. PCR primers comprised 60 Vbeta and 13 Jbeta primers. Data came from immunoSEQ multiplex PCR; TCRdb stores just in-frame clones and leaves some out. The table records approximately 200,000 clones, roughly 85% of them present only once. Input material: PBMCs. These receptor sequences come from a woman aged 45-60 years in good health and CMV-seronegative.

This rearrangement joins TRBV10-1 to TRBJ2-1; 12 bases agree with TRBD2. Germline CDR1 reads WNHNN; CDR2 reads SYGVQD (reference sequence). The CDR3 sequence is 16 residues long. V gave up 11 bases and J gave up 4 bases; unmatched junction bases: 12. This chain's CDR3 is CARFSSGRASYNEQFF. The CDR3 nucleotides are TGCGCCCGGTTTTCTAGCGGGAGGGCTTCTTACAATGAGCAGTTCTTC.

V gene TRBV7-6 combines with J gene TRBJ2-1, with TRBD1 as a possible D gene (8 bases). The CDR3 runs 17 residues. Trimming pared 2 bases from V and 2 bases from J, leaving 16 bases between. Germline V gene data show CDR1 as SGHVS and CDR2 as FNYEAQ. CDR3 loop: CASSLKQGGRAYNEQFF. For the CDR3, the DNA is TGTGCCAGCAGCTTAAAACAGGGGGGGCGGGCCTACAATGAGCAGTTCTTC.

The sample holds one count of this clone. The rearrangement links TRBV28 to TRBJ2-3; 12 nucleotides line up with TRBD2. The CDR3 loop spans 15 amino acids. Germline V gene data show CDR1 as MDHEN and CDR2 as SYDVKM. J lost 7 bases, V lost 5 bases, and 7 bases had no gene match. CDR3 coding DNA: TGTGCCAGCAGTGACCTAGCGGGAGGGCTCAATACGCAGTATTTT. It translates to CASSDLAGGLNTQYF. Together with reference TRBV28 and TRBJ2-3, the CDR3 gives the full variable domain: DVKVTQSSRYLVKRTGEKVFLECVQDMDHENMFWYRQDPGLGLRLIYFSYDVKMKEKGDIPEGYSVSREKKERFSLILESASTNQTSMYLCASSDLAGGLNTQYFGPGTRLTVL.

The genes are TRBV6-4 and TRBJ1-6, with a possible D match to TRBD1 (5 bases). The CDR3 contains 14 residues. Trimming left V 5 bases short and J 9 bases short, with 14 bases between. CDR1 MRHNA and CDR2 SNTAGT come from the germline V gene. The DNA for the CDR3 is TGTGCCAGCAGTCCGGGCACAAGGGGTTCACCCCTCCACTTT. It codes for CASSPGTRGSPLHF.

The gene calls are TRBV19 and TRBJ1-5, with 7 bases fitting TRBD1. V trimming: 3 bases; J trimming: 11 bases; junction bases outside the gene matches: 10. The germline gives CDR1 LNHDA, CDR2 SQIVND (reference sequence). This CDR3 has 14 amino acids. The CDR3 sequence is CASSIIGQARSQHF. DNA of the CDR3: TGTGCCAGTAGTATCATTGGACAGGCCCGGTCCCAGCATTTT.

This rearrangement joins TRBV7-2 to TRBJ2-3, with 9 positions matching TRBD2. The CDR3 consists of 18 residues. J lost 2 bases, V lost 1 base, and 10 bases had no gene match. Germline loops: CDR1 SGHTA, CDR2 FQGNSA. CDR3 sequence: CASSLVRGAGGLTDTQYF. The CDR3 DNA sequence: TGTGCCAGCAGCTTAGTGCGAGGAGCGGGAGGCCTCACAGATACGCAGTATTTT.

The CDR3: CASSLRRGGITDTQYF. The DNA for the CDR3 is TGTGCCAGCAGCTTAAGAAGGGGCGGGATCACAGATACGCAGTATTTT. V is TRBV7-9 and J is TRBJ2-3; D might be TRBD2 (6 bases). Germline assignment: CDR1 SEHNR and CDR2 FQNEAQ (reference sequence). The CDR3 totals 16 residues. The V gene lost 2 bases and the J gene lost 2 bases, with 14 bases spanning the gap.

The genes are TRBV28 and TRBJ1-2, with unresolved D. CDR3 size: 11 residues. Germline V lookup: CDR1 MDHEN, CDR2 SYDVKM. Trimming removed 6 bases at V and 7 bases at J, with 9 bases between. The DNA for the CDR3 is TGTGCCAGCAGATGGACTGGTGGCTACACCTTC. Translated: CASRWTGGYTF.

CDR3 DNA: TGCAGCGTTGACACTAGCGGGAGTCGGGAGACCCAGTACTTC. It translates to CSVDTSGSRETQYF. The chain is built from TRBV29-1 and TRBJ2-5, with TRBD2 matching over 11 bases. CDR3 length: 14 residues. The trim removed 3 bases at V and 5 bases at J, leaving 5 bases unmatched. Germline CDR1 is SQVTM and CDR2 is ANQGSEA.

This clone was seen a single time. The V call is TRBV11-1, the J call TRBJ2-7; TRBD2 matches 10 bases. The germline V gene encodes CDR1 SGHAT and CDR2 FQDESV (reference sequence). Trimming removed 2 bases from V and 3 bases from J; junction bases left unmatched: 4. The CDR3 contains 15 residues. The CDR3 loop reads CASSLSGRALYEQYF. In nucleotides, the CDR3 is TGTGCCAGCAGCTTAAGCGGGAGGGCCCTCTACGAGCAGTACTTC.

This CDR3 reads CASSLAGGAGNTIYF. In DNA, the CDR3 is TGTGCCAGCAGCTTAGCAGGGGGAGCTGGAAACACCATATATTTT. The genes are TRBV7-8 and TRBJ1-3, with D possibly matching TRBD1 (6 bases). Germline CDR1 and CDR2: SGHVS and FQNEAQ. The CDR3 sequence is 15 residues long. The germline V and J ends were trimmed by 0 bases and 2 bases, with 8 bases remaining between them.

The V and J genes are TRBV6-5 and TRBJ2-5; 7 bases are shared with TRBD2. The CDR3 is 14 amino acids. The ends lost 0 bases at V and 4 bases at J; junction bases unmatched: 2. Germline CDR1 is MNHEY and CDR2 is SVGAGI. The CDR3 reads CASSYSGGGETQYF. In DNA form, the CDR3 reads TGTGCCAGCAGTTACTCTGGCGGGGGAGAGACCCAGTACTTC.

V gene TRBV5-6 combines with J gene TRBJ1-5, with D possibly being TRBD1 (6 bases). The CDR3 loop spans 17 amino acids. Trimming left V 3 bases short and J 6 bases short, with 22 bases between. Looked up from germline, CDR1 is SGHDT and CDR2 is YYEEEE. Here the CDR3 DNA reads TGTGCCAGCAGCTCCCGAGGTGTCGGGGGGGCAAGTCAGCCCCAGCATTTT. Translated, it gives CASSSRGVGGASQPQHF.

The rearrangement uses TRBV6-6 and TRBJ2-7; the D is unclear. The CDR3 sequence is 14 residues long. The V gene lost 0 bases and the J gene lost 0 bases, with 6 bases spanning the gap. Per the germline V gene, CDR1 is MNHNY and CDR2 is SVGAGI (reference sequence). The CDR3 sequence is CASSYSTHSYEQYF. For the CDR3, the DNA is TGTGCCAGCAGTTACTCGACACACTCCTACGAGCAGTACTTC.

The rearrangement links TRBV7-2 to TRBJ2-1; D is perhaps TRBD2 (7 bases). CDR3 length equals 14 residues. Trimming took 2 bases from V and 9 from J, leaving 14 bases between them. Looked up from germline, CDR1 is SGHTA and CDR2 is FQGNSA. The CDR3 loop reads CASSLWGAGVEQFF. DNA for the CDR3: TGTGCCAGCAGCTTATGGGGGGCGGGAGTTGAGCAGTTCTTC.

For the CDR3, the DNA is TGTGCCACCAGCATCCGACGGGATAGCAATCAGCCCCAGCATTTT. Protein product: CATSIRRDSNQPQHF. The chain employs TRBV15 and TRBJ1-5; D gene unclear. Germline CDR1 reads LNHNV; CDR2 reads YYDKDF (reference sequence). The CDR3 totals 15 residues. V was cut by 4 bases and J by 0 bases, with 10 bases left in between.

This chain uses TRBV7-9 with TRBJ2-3; 11 nucleotides agree with TRBD2. The J segment lost 4 bases and the V segment lost 3 bases, leaving 6 bases of the junction unmatched. Germline loops: CDR1 SEHNR, CDR2 FQNEAQ (reference sequence). The CDR3 spans 16 residues. The DNA of the CDR3 is TGTGCCAGCAGCTTCGTAGCGGGAGGGCCAGCAGATACGCAGTATTTT. Translation gives CASSFVAGGPADTQYF.

This clone showed up just a few times. The chain recombines TRBV19 with TRBJ1-5; 7 bases agree with TRBD1. There are 15 residues in the CDR3. J gave up 11 bases and V 4 bases, and 14 bases lay outside the gene matches. The germline V gene has CDR1 LNHDA and CDR2 SQIVND (reference sequence). In nucleotides, the CDR3 is TGTGCCAGTAGTACCCTGGGGGCAGGGGGGAAGTCCCAGCATTTT. Encoded protein: CASSTLGAGGKSQHF. The full variable domain, rest sourced from reference TRBV19 and TRBJ1-5, is DGGITQSPKYLFRKEGQNVTLSCEQNLNHDAMYWYRQDPGQGLRLIYYSQIVNDFQKGDIAEGYSVSREKKESFPLTVTSAQKNPTAFYLCASSTLGAGGKSQHFGDGTRLSIL.

V is TRBV6-6 and J is TRBJ2-7, with D perhaps matching TRBD2 (5 bases). V shed 5 bases and J shed 1 base, with 15 bases lying between them. The CDR3 sequence is 15 residues long. CDR1 and CDR2 from the germline V gene are MNHNY and SVGAGI (reference sequence). CDR3 loop: CASSPQLGESYEQYF. The CDR3 nucleotides are TGTGCCAGCAGTCCCCAACTAGGAGAGTCCTACGAGCAGTACTTC.

This chain links TRBV2 with TRBJ1-3; possible D gene TRBD1, 5 bases. This CDR3 comprises 12 residues. Germline lookup yields CDR1 SNHLY and CDR2 FYNNEI. V gave up 6 bases and J gave up 3 bases, with 6 bases separating them. DNA for the CDR3: TGTGCCAGCAGGGGGCTTGGAAACACCATATATTTT. This sequence encodes CASRGLGNTIYF.

V usage is TRBV18 and J usage is TRBJ2-3; no reliable D call. This CDR3 is 15 amino acids long. Trimming pared 2 bases from V and 2 bases from J, leaving 11 bases between. Germline V gene sequence: CDR1 KGHSH, CDR2 LQKENI. Here the CDR3 reads CASSPRYTNTDTQYF. The CDR3 DNA reads as TGTGCCAGCTCACCAAGATACACCAACACAGATACGCAGTATTTT. The complete variable domain, with remaining parts taken from reference TRBV18 and TRBJ2-3, reads NAGVMQNPRHLVRRRGQEARLRCSPMKGHSHVYWYRQLPEEGLKFMVYLQKENIIDESGMPKERFSAEFPKEGPSILRIQQVVRGDSAAYFCASSPRYTNTDTQYFGPGTRLTVL.

The chain employs TRBV5-5 and TRBJ2-7; the match to TRBD1 covers 7 bases. From germline, CDR1 is SGHKS and CDR2 YYEKEE (reference sequence). V lost 1 base to trimming and J lost 2 bases; unmatched junction nucleotides: 3. The CDR3 runs to 14 residues. The CDR3 reads CASSLNRGPYEQYF. The DNA of the CDR3 is TGTGCCAGCAGCTTGAACAGGGGCCCCTACGAGCAGTACTTC.

This clone has just a few counts. V is TRBV5-4 and J is TRBJ2-1; 7 bases agree with TRBD2. The CDR3 is 15 residues long. Per the germline V gene, CDR1 is SGHNT and CDR2 is YYREEE (reference sequence). The J segment lost 2 bases and the V segment lost 6 bases, leaving 8 bases of the junction unmatched. The CDR3 protein is CASMGGAGPYNEQFF. Here the CDR3 DNA reads TGTGCCAGCATGGGAGGAGCGGGACCCTACAATGAGCAGTTCTTC. Variable domain in full (rest from reference TRBV5-4 and TRBJ2-1): ETGVTQSPTHLIKTRGQQVTLRCSSQSGHNTVSWYQQALGQGPQFIFQYYREEENGRGNFPPRFSGLQFPNYSSELNVNALELDDSALYLCASMGGAGPYNEQFFGPGTRLTVL.

The chain joins TRBV28 to TRBJ1-3; possible D gene TRBD1, 6 bases. This CDR3 contains 14 residues. Germline values: CDR1 MDHEN, CDR2 SYDVKM. Trimming left V 10 bases short and J 3 bases short, with 16 bases between. CDR3 loop: CATWGGHSGNTIYF. As DNA, the CDR3 is TGTGCCACCTGGGGGGGACATAGTGGAAACACCATATATTTT. Full variable domain (missing parts from reference TRBV28 and TRBJ1-3): DVKVTQSSRYLVKRTGEKVFLECVQDMDHENMFWYRQDPGLGLRLIYFSYDVKMKEKGDIPEGYSVSREKKERFSLILESASTNQTSMYLCATWGGHSGNTIYFGEGSWLTVV.

The J gene is TRBJ1-1, the V gene TRBV2; TRBD1 might be the D (5 bases). V shed 6 bases and J shed 4 bases, with 9 bases lying between them. Per the germline V gene, CDR1 is SNHLY and CDR2 is FYNNEI. The CDR3 runs 12 residues. CDR3 bases: TGTGCCAGCAGGGAGGGGTTCACTGAAGCTTTCTTT. Translation gives CASREGFTEAFF.

This clone came up a few times. The V call is TRBV6-1, the J call TRBJ1-3; D perhaps matches TRBD1 (6 bases). The length of the CDR3 is 17 residues. V was pared by 1 base and J by 9 bases, with 22 bases between. Germline CDR1 reads MNHNS; CDR2 reads SASEGT. CDR3 coding DNA: TGTGCCAGCAGTGAAGAAGTTCGACAGGCTGGGTGGGGCACCATATATTTT. This encodes CASSEEVRQAGWGTIYF.

Only one count was recorded for this clone. The CDR3 coding sequence is TGTGCCAGCAGTTTTGCAGGCCAAGCCAAAAACATTCAGTACTTC. It translates to CASSFAGQAKNIQYF. The chain couples TRBV6-1 to TRBJ2-4; D call uncertain. The CDR3 extends over 15 amino acids. Looked up from germline, CDR1 is MNHNS and CDR2 is SASEGT. V lost 5 bases, J lost 0 bases, and 11 bases lay in between.

The chain combines TRBV2 with TRBJ1-4; 10 bases match TRBD1. The junction had 5 bases not matched to a gene; V was cut back by 3 bases and J by 7 bases. This CDR3 comprises 15 residues. Germline V gene data show CDR1 as SNHLY and CDR2 as FYNNEI. The CDR3 loop is CASSEETGGFEKLFF. DNA of the CDR3: TGTGCCAGCAGTGAGGAGACAGGGGGCTTTGAAAAACTGTTTTTT.

The gene calls are TRBV4-2 and TRBJ2-1, with 8 bases fitting TRBD2. V shed 4 bases and J 7 bases; nucleotides not matched to a gene: 12. Germline loops: CDR1 LGHNA, CDR2 YNFKEQ. The CDR3 is 16 residues long. The CDR3 protein is CASSLYTSGVSNEQFF. CDR3 DNA sequence: TGTGCCAGCAGCCTCTACACTAGCGGAGTCTCTAATGAGCAGTTCTTC.

This chain connects TRBV5-4 to TRBJ2-1, with TRBD1 matching 10 bases. V gave up 4 bases and J gave up 10 bases; unmatched junction bases: 8. CDR1 and CDR2 (germline): SGHNT, YYREEE (reference sequence). This CDR3 is built from 14 residues. The CDR3 here is CASSLRDRGSEQFF. CDR3 sequence (DNA): TGTGCCAGCAGCCTGAGGGACAGGGGCTCGGAGCAGTTCTTC.

The chain employs TRBV6-5 and TRBJ1-5; D call uncertain. Trimming left V 0 bases short and J 9 bases short, with 9 bases between. Germline V gene lookup returns CDR1 MNHEY and CDR2 SVGAGI. The CDR3 spans 13 residues. The CDR3 protein is CASSYSFLLPQHF. CDR3 nucleotides: TGTGCCAGCAGTTACTCCTTCCTGTTGCCCCAGCATTTT.

The gene calls are TRBV7-9 and TRBJ2-2; maybe TRBD2 (5 bases). The germline gives CDR1 SEHNR, CDR2 FQNEAQ (reference sequence). Trimming took off 5 bases at V and 5 bases at J, with 18 bases between the two ends. CDR3 length: 16 residues. The CDR3 region has the DNA TGTGCCAGCAGCCCGGGAATCCACCGAGATACCGGGGAGCTGTTTTTT. Translating gives CASSPGIHRDTGELFF.